Each of the 21 T cell receptor beta chains below was sequenced from the same sample in a study of Graves' ophthalmopathy and Graves' hyperthyroidism listed by TCRdb under 2018. Reads for this sample came from an Illumina HiSeq 2000. For repertoire sequencing, TCR beta CDR3 regions were amplified from RNA transcripts. A first-round RT-PCR used HTBI primers with the Qiagen OneStep RT-PCR kit, followed by a second-round multiplex PCR, size selection and purification. TCRdb trimmed public reads at Q25 via fastp, called clones via MiXCR and kept in-frame beta chains. One record per CDR3 amino acid sequence lists the most common genes and DNA. The sample records 500,000 to 700,000 distinct CDR3 sequences, approximately 37% of which are singletons. Over 3.5% of the sample comes from the top ten. Input material: peripheral blood or thyroid tissue (not recorded which). These receptors came from an adult man with Graves' hyperthyroidism.

The chain joins TRBV12-3 or TRBV12-4 to TRBJ1-1, with TRBD1 matching over 9 bases. The CDR3 has 16 amino acids. The CDR3 protein is CASGLRTGAVNTEAFF. In DNA, the CDR3 is TGTGCTAGTGGTTTGAGGACAGGGGCCGTGAACACTGAAGCTTTCTTT.

Of note for this clonotype: Given a much more abundant clone one base away, this may be a read error. The J gene is TRBJ2-7, the V gene TRBV19; D is perhaps TRBD2 (5 bases). This CDR3 has 16 amino acids. Germline-derived CDR1 and CDR2 are LNHDA and SQIVND (reference sequence). The CDR3 reads CVSSTPGSRQPYEQYF. DNA of the CDR3: TGTGTCAGTAGTACCCCGGGGAGTAGGCAACCCTACGAGCAGTACTTC.

The chain is built from TRBV7-9 and TRBJ2-7; D may be TRBD1 or TRBD2 (5 bases each). The assigned J gene may be wrong: the sequence end matches TRBJ2-1 better. The germline gives CDR1 SEHNR, CDR2 FQNEAQ (reference sequence). The CDR3 sequence is 12 residues long. The CDR3 is CASSWMGDEQFF. CDR3 bases: TGTGCCAGCAGCTGGATGGGGGATGAGCAGTTCTTC.

V is TRBV2 and J is TRBJ2-7, with TRBD1 matching 9 bases. Losses at the gene ends were 7 bases for V and 11 bases for J; bases not matched to a gene: 3. The CDR3 sequence is 10 residues long. The germline CDR1 and CDR2 sequences are SNHLY and FYNNEI. In nucleotides, the CDR3 is TGTGCCAGCATTGGACAGGGGAAGTACTTC. Protein product: CASIGQGKYF. Together with reference TRBV2 and TRBJ2-7, the CDR3 gives the full variable domain: EPEVTQTPSHQVTQMGQEVILRCVPISNHLYFYWYRQILGQKVEFLVSFYNNEISEKSEIFDDQFSVERPDGSNFTLKIRSTKLEDSAMYFCASIGQGKYFGPGTRLTVT.

This clonotype was picked up a small number of times. The chain has TRBV11-2 and TRBJ2-5; tentatively, D is TRBD2 (6 bases). CDR3 length equals 16 residues. Germline V gives CDR1 SGHAT, CDR2 FQNNGV. V lost 4 bases, J lost 1 base, and 16 bases lay in between. CDR3 DNA sequence: TGTGCCAGCAGCTCAACCCCAGGGACTCTCCAAGAGACCCAGTACTTC. Translation: CASSSTPGTLQETQYF.

This sequence joins TRBV20-1 and TRBJ1-5; possible D gene TRBD1, 5 bases. Trimming removed 8 bases at V and 0 bases at J, with 17 bases between. Per germline, CDR1 DFQATT and CDR2 SNEGSKA (reference sequence). The CDR3 is made up of 15 amino acids. CDR3 loop: CSLNRFLNSNQPQHF. CDR3 nucleotides: TGCAGTTTAAACAGGTTCCTTAATAGCAATCAGCCCCAGCATTTT.

This clonotype was detected a few times. V is TRBV28 and J is TRBJ2-5, with D perhaps TRBD1 (5 bases). V lost 4 bases and J 7 bases, leaving 25 bases between the germline ends. The CDR3 consists of 17 residues. Per germline, CDR1 MDHEN and CDR2 SYDVKM. CDR3 coding DNA: TGTGCCAGCAGTTCCTCCCCCTTAAGCAGGGCCGGTCGGACCCAGTACTTC. Translating it yields CASSSSPLSRAGRTQYF.

This clonotype was detected only a few times. The gene calls are TRBV19 and TRBJ2-3; perhaps TRBD2 as D (5 bases). CDR3 length: 14 residues. The germline V and J ends were trimmed by 1 base and 5 bases, with 10 bases remaining between them. In germline, CDR1 is LNHDA, CDR2 SQIVND (reference sequence). CDR3 residues: CASSIVSGGDTQYF. The DNA of the CDR3 is TGTGCCAGTAGTATAGTATCAGGAGGAGATACGCAGTATTTT.

Comment on this clonotype: An end of the junction differs from the germline gene, which may be a read error. The chain employs TRBV6-1 and TRBJ1-2; perhaps TRBD1 as D (5 bases). CDR1 and CDR2 (germline): MNHNS, SASEGT. This CDR3 comprises 12 residues. CDR3 loop: CAISTGVSGNTF. CDR3 DNA sequence: TGTGCCATCAGTACAGGAGTCTCTGGAAACACCTTC.

As regards this clonotype: A read error may account for a junction end that differs from germline. The DNA for the CDR3 is TGCGCCAGCAGCATAACGGGACAAGTTAATTCACCCCTCCACTTT. This codes for CASSITGQVNSPLHF. The chain carries TRBV7-9 and TRBJ1-6; possible D gene TRBD1, 6 bases. CDR1 is SEHNR, CDR2 FQNEAQ, per germline (reference sequence). This CDR3 comprises 15 residues.

This clonotype was found a few times. This chain uses TRBV12-3 or TRBV12-4 with TRBJ2-2; D uncertain. The CDR3 is 15 residues long. Between the trimmed V and J ends, which lost 7 bases and 0 bases, there was a span of 12 bases. The CDR3 protein is CASNLRATNTGELFF. For the CDR3, the DNA is TGTGCCAGCAATCTTCGGGCCACGAACACCGGGGAGCTGTTTTTT.

About this clonotype: One junction end disagrees with the germline gene, perhaps due to a read error. The chain has TRBV19 and TRBJ1-4; 8 bases match TRBD1. This CDR3 has 10 amino acids. Germline V lookup: CDR1 LNHDA, CDR2 SQIVND (reference sequence). The CDR3 region has the DNA TGTGCCAGTAGTACCGGACAGGGCGGGTTT. This gives the protein CASSTGQGGF.

This clonotype was found a few times. The chain joins TRBV20-1 to TRBJ2-3; 8 positions match TRBD2. CDR1 is DFQATT, CDR2 SNEGSKA, per germline (reference sequence). The CDR3 sequence is 16 residues long. Trimming took 8 bases from V and 2 from J; bases not matched to a gene: 15. The CDR3, as DNA: TGCAGTCCCCGTGGAGCGGGGGAAGGTTTCACAGATACGCAGTATTTT. Translation gives CSPRGAGEGFTDTQYF.

The chain links TRBV6-1 to TRBJ1-1, with D possibly being TRBD1 (5 bases). CDR3 length: 15 amino acids. The V end was cut by 4 bases, the J end by 6 bases, with 18 bases between. CDR1 and CDR2 from the germline V gene are MNHNS and SASEGT. Here the CDR3 reads CASSGGNNVLAEAFF. CDR3 coding DNA: TGTGCCAGCAGTGGGGGGAATAACGTTTTGGCTGAAGCTTTCTTT.

The chain joins TRBV2 to TRBJ2-3; D remains ambiguous. Germline values: CDR1 SNHLY, CDR2 FYNNEI. This CDR3 region has 12 residues. The CDR3 DNA is TGTACCTCCCTTCAGGGCACAGATACGCAGTATTTT. As protein: CTSLQGTDTQYF.

Many counts were recorded for this clonotype. The V call is TRBV10-3, the J call TRBJ1-1; no clear D gene. The CDR3 loop spans 11 amino acids. CDR1 ENHRY and CDR2 SYGVKD come from the germline V gene. Trimming took off 10 bases at V and 1 base at J, with 7 bases between the two ends. The CDR3 DNA is TGTGCCACCAACACGAACACTGAAGCTTTCTTT. Translated, it gives CATNTNTEAFF.

The table lists this clonotype with a few counts. The chain uses TRBV14 and TRBJ1-1, with D possibly TRBD1 on 6 matching bases. The CDR3 length is 16 residues. Trimming pared 0 bases from V and 5 bases from J, leaving 16 bases between. The V gene's germline CDR1 is SGHDN and CDR2 FVKESK. The CDR3 bases are TGTGCCAGCAGCCAAGATTTTGGGGGCCCGTTAACTGAAGCTTTCTTT. Its translation: CASSQDFGGPLTEAFF.

This clonotype occurred many times. V usage is TRBV7-6 and J usage is TRBJ2-2, with TRBD2 matching 9 bases. V lost 6 bases and J lost 3; bases outside the gene matches: 5. The CDR3 has 15 residues. Germline-derived CDR1 and CDR2 are SGHVS and FNYEAQ. This chain's CDR3 is CASRPSGGYTGELFF. The CDR3 nucleotides are TGTGCCAGCAGACCCAGCGGGGGGTACACCGGGGAGCTGTTTTTT.

This clonotype appeared many times. V is TRBV16 and J is TRBJ2-7, with D perhaps TRBD2 (5 bases). CDR1 KGHSY and CDR2 FQNENV come from the germline V gene. Trimming took off 1 base at V and 7 bases at J, with 20 bases between the two ends. This CDR3 region has 16 residues. The DNA of the CDR3 is TGTGCCAGCAGCCAATATCATGGGTCCAGCTTAGCGGAGCAGTACTTC. This sequence encodes CASSQYHGSSLAEQYF.

V gene TRBV27 combines with J gene TRBJ2-7, with 9 nucleotides matching TRBD1. This CDR3 spans 12 amino acids. Per the germline V gene, CDR1 is MNHEY and CDR2 is SMNVEV (reference sequence). J lost 5 bases, V lost 9 bases, and 5 bases had no gene match. CDR3 region: CASGDRENEQYF. CDR3 DNA sequence: TGTGCCAGTGGGGACAGGGAAAACGAGCAGTACTTC.

V is TRBV24-1 and J is TRBJ2-1, with 11 bases that match TRBD2. The V gene end was trimmed by 2 bases and the J gene end by 9 bases; junction bases not matched to a gene: 5. Germline V gene data show CDR1 as KGHDR and CDR2 as SFDVKD. The CDR3 has 15 residues. The CDR3 here is CATSDSGLAVVEQFF. The CDR3 DNA is TGTGCCACCAGTGATTCGGGACTAGCGGTTGTTGAGCAGTTCTTC.